The 17 T cell receptor beta chains below come from one sample, sequenced in a study of cytomegalovirus exposure and HLA in healthy donors. With 60 Vbeta and 13 Jbeta primers, the PCR was carried out. The table came from immunoSEQ multiplex PCR; TCRdb's copy has only in-frame clones and leaves some out. The sample holds about 140,000 clones. What was sequenced was PBMCs. The receptors here all came from a woman between 18 and 30 years old in good health and CMV-seronegative.

V usage is TRBV11-2 and J usage is TRBJ2-1; no clear D. Germline CDR1 reads SGHAT; CDR2 reads FQNNGV. This CDR3 is 11 amino acids long. Trimming shortened V by 1 base and J by 12 bases, and 7 bases separated the two germline ends. The CDR3 DNA is TGTGCCAGCAGCTTAGGCGAATCGCAGTTCTTC. Its translation: CASSLGESQFF.

The V call is TRBV25-1, the J call TRBJ2-1, with D possibly being TRBD2 (5 bases). The CDR3 covers 13 residues. V shed 4 bases and J shed 9 bases, with 13 bases lying between them. Germline-derived CDR1 and CDR2 are MGHDK and SYGVNS. CDR3 nucleotides: TGTGCCAGCAGTGGCCGGGAAAGAGGTGAGCAGTTCTTC. Translation: CASSGRERGEQFF. The full variable domain, rest sourced from reference TRBV25-1 and TRBJ2-1, is EADIYQTPRYLVIGTGKKITLECSQTMGHDKMYWYQQDPGMELHLIHYSYGVNSTEKGDLSSESTVSRIRTEHFPLTLESARPSHTSQYLCASSGRERGEQFFGPGTRLTVL.

The chain carries TRBV19 and TRBJ1-4; D unclear. The CDR3 has 14 amino acids. In germline, CDR1 is LNHDA, CDR2 SQIVND (reference sequence). Trimming cost V 7 bases and J 8 bases, with 17 bases left between them. The CDR3 nucleotides are TGTGCCAGTACCGATGAGGGTATCAGAGAAAAACTGTTTTTT. As protein: CASTDEGIREKLFF.

The rearrangement links TRBV6-6 to TRBJ1-4; D is perhaps TRBD1 (6 bases). The V gene lost 6 bases and the J gene lost 4 bases, with 15 bases spanning the gap. Germline V lookup: CDR1 MNHNY, CDR2 SVGAGI (reference sequence). The CDR3 contains 15 residues. The CDR3 spells CASRGAADINEKLFF. In nucleotides, the CDR3 is TGTGCCAGCAGGGGGGCGGCAGATATTAATGAAAAACTGTTTTTT.

V usage is TRBV27 and J usage is TRBJ2-5, with a weak D call TRBD2 (7 bases). The V and J ends lost 2 bases and 5 bases respectively, with 18 bases between them. Germline V CDR1 and CDR2: MNHEY, SMNVEV (reference sequence). This CDR3 is 16 amino acids long. The DNA for the CDR3 is TGTGCCAGCAGTTTACGGTGGAGGGGGGGTAGGGAGACCCAGTACTTC. The encoded protein is CASSLRWRGGRETQYF.

The chain carries TRBV7-9 and TRBJ2-1; 13 bases match TRBD2. Trimming cost V 6 bases and J 2 bases; bases outside gene matches: 10. CDR1 is SEHNR, CDR2 FQNEAQ, per germline (reference sequence). CDR3 length equals 18 residues. For the CDR3, the DNA is TGTGCCAGCAGGGGGGGGACTAGCGGGACAACCACCTACAATGAGCAGTTCTTC. Its translation: CASRGGTSGTTTYNEQFF.

The rearrangement links TRBV12-5 to TRBJ1-2; 7 positions agree with TRBD1. CDR3 size: 18 residues. Germline V gene lookup returns CDR1 LGHNT and CDR2 FRNRAP. The trim removed 1 base at V and 0 bases at J, leaving 11 bases unmatched. The CDR3 here is CASGLGGTGDLANYGYTF. The DNA of the CDR3 is TGTGCTAGTGGTTTGGGGGGCACAGGGGACCTAGCTAACTATGGCTACACCTTC.

The CDR3 loop is CASRPTEYSNQPQHF. The DNA of the CDR3 is TGTGCCAGCAGGCCGACAGAGTATAGCAATCAGCCCCAGCATTTT. The V call is TRBV27, the J call TRBJ1-5; the D gene is possibly TRBD1 (5 bases). V dropped 6 bases and J dropped 0 bases, with 12 bases sitting between them. The CDR3 loop spans 15 amino acids. The V gene's germline CDR1 is MNHEY and CDR2 SMNVEV (reference sequence).

The J gene is TRBJ1-4, the V gene TRBV6-1; 7 bases match TRBD1. V lost 2 bases to trimming and J lost 10 bases; unmatched junction nucleotides: 7. The length of the CDR3 is 14 residues. Germline V gives CDR1 MNHNS, CDR2 SASEGT. The CDR3 region is CASSEHGGGVKLFF. CDR3 nucleotides: TGTGCCAGCAGTGAACATGGAGGGGGCGTAAAACTGTTTTTT.

The chain joins TRBV19 to TRBJ1-4; TRBD1 aligns across 10 bases. The V and J ends lost 5 bases and 0 bases, in that order; junction bases with no gene match: 9. Germline CDR1 is LNHDA and CDR2 is SQIVND (reference sequence). The CDR3 has 18 residues. The CDR3 here is CASSEGTGVFATNEKLFF. CDR3 in DNA: TGTGCCAGTAGTGAAGGGACAGGGGTTTTCGCAACTAATGAAAAACTGTTTTTT.

DNA of the CDR3: TGTGCCAGTAGTTTGGACAGGGGGCAGTTAGAGACCCAGTACTTC. This sequence encodes CASSLDRGQLETQYF. V is TRBV19 and J is TRBJ2-5, with TRBD1 matching 11 bases. The V segment lost 5 bases and the J segment 4 bases; nucleotides outside the gene matches: 6. In germline, CDR1 is LNHDA, CDR2 SQIVND (reference sequence). This CDR3 contains 15 residues. Full variable domain (outside the CDR3, taken from reference TRBV19 and TRBJ2-5): DGGITQSPKYLFRKEGQNVTLSCEQNLNHDAMYWYRQDPGQGLRLIYYSQIVNDFQKGDIAEGYSVSREKKESFPLTVTSAQKNPTAFYLCASSLDRGQLETQYFGPGTRLLVL.

The genes are TRBV11-2 and TRBJ2-1; D uncertain. The CDR3 covers 11 residues. CDR1 is SGHAT and CDR2 is FQNNGV in the germline V gene. Trimming cost V 5 bases and J 15 bases, with 14 bases left between them. The CDR3 DNA is TGTGCCAGCAGCCCGGGTCCCAAGGCGTTCTTC. This translates into CASSPGPKAFF.

V gene TRBV5-1 combines with J gene TRBJ2-1; 10 bases map to TRBD2. Germline CDR1 reads SGHRS; CDR2 reads YFSETQ. The trim removed 3 bases at V and 8 bases at J, leaving 8 bases unmatched. The CDR3 loop spans 15 amino acids. The DNA of the CDR3 is TGCGCCAGCAGCTATGGGACTAGCGTAGCCCATGAGCAGTTCTTC. This translates into CASSYGTSVAHEQFF.

The V gene is TRBV2, the J gene TRBJ2-1; 8 nucleotides align to TRBD1. The trim removed 1 base at V and 7 bases at J, leaving 9 bases unmatched. CDR3 length equals 16 residues. CDR1 is SNHLY and CDR2 is FYNNEI in the germline V gene. CDR3 DNA sequence: TGTGCCAGCAGTGAAGAGCGGACAGGGTTTAGTAATGAGCAGTTCTTC. It specifies CASSEERTGFSNEQFF.

The gene calls are TRBV19 and TRBJ1-4, with D perhaps TRBD1 (6 bases). Germline V gene sequence: CDR1 LNHDA, CDR2 SQIVND (reference sequence). The CDR3 is 15 residues long. Trimming took 3 bases from V and 2 from J, leaving 10 bases between them. The CDR3 loop reads CASSIGGLTNEKLFF. Written as DNA, the CDR3 is TGTGCCAGTAGTATCGGGGGGCTTACTAATGAAAAACTGTTTTTT.

As for this clone: At one end, the junction sequence differs from germline, possibly due to a read error. The CDR3 protein is CATSSNRKTLQEAQYF. Written as DNA, the CDR3 is TGTGCCACCTCATCTAACCGGAAAACCTTACAAGAGGCCCAGTACTTC. The chain carries TRBV5-4 and TRBJ2-5; D remains ambiguous. This CDR3 spans 16 amino acids. Germline loops: CDR1 SGHNT, CDR2 YYREEE (reference sequence). Combining the CDR3 with reference TRBV5-4 and TRBJ2-5 gives the whole variable domain ETGVTQSPTHLIKTRGQQVTLRCSSQSGHNTVSWYQQALGQGPQFIFQYYREEENGRGNFPPRFSGLQFPNYSSELNVNALELDDSALYLCATSSNRKTLQEAQYFGPGTRLLVL.

V and J are TRBV6-5 and TRBJ2-6; TRBD1 is a possible D gene (5 bases). CDR1 is MNHEY, CDR2 SVGAGI, per germline. V lost 4 bases and J 3 bases, leaving 10 bases between the germline ends. The length of the CDR3 is 15 residues. The CDR3 is CASSSPRVGANVLTF. The CDR3 DNA reads TGTGCCAGCAGTTCTCCCAGGGTTGGGGCCAACGTCCTGACTTTC.